Listed below are T cell receptor beta chains from one sample, sequenced in a study of technical replicates of blood from four donors. Profiled with immunoSEQ multiplex PCR; TCRdb holds only in-frame clones, not every one. The top ten clones hold 0.2% to 0.25% of a sample with some 98,000 clones, roughly 95% of them seen once. Sequences were obtained from T cells isolated from PBMCs. The receptors were sampled from a human donor in good health. CDR3s include the opening cysteine and the closing phenylalanine or tryptophan. A D gene is named only where the DNA matches it firmly. The size field is filled for only some rows; it gives once, few, many or a size class.

cdr3_nt | cdr3_aa | j_call | d_call | clone_size | v_call
TGTGCCAGCAGTTTCCCTCGGACAGGGGAGTTAGGGCTAGAGACCCAGTACTTC | CASSFPRTGELGLETQYF | TRBJ2-5 | TRBD1 | . | TRBV28
TGTGCCAGCAGCCAAGCCAGGGGTTTGCAGACCCAGTACTTC | CASSQARGLQTQYF | TRBJ2-5 | . | . | TRBV14
TGTGCCAGCAGCCGACAACCAACAGTTAGCACAGATACGCAGTATTTT | CASSRQPTVSTDTQYF | TRBJ2-3 | . | once | TRBV7-9
TGCGCCAGCAGCCAAGGTGGGACAGGGGAAGAGACCCAGTACTTC | CASSQGGTGEETQYF | TRBJ2-5 | TRBD1 | . | TRBV4-1
TGTGCCAGCAGTGCTGTGACAGGGGGCTTAGAAGCTTTCTTT | CASSAVTGGLEAFF | TRBJ1-1 | TRBD1 | . | TRBV6-1
TGTGCCAGCAGCACGACAGGGTTTGATCAGCCCCAGCATTTT | CASSTTGFDQPQHF | TRBJ1-5 | TRBD1 | once | TRBV7-9
TGTGCCAGTAAACAAGTTTCTGGAAACACCATATATTTT | CASKQVSGNTIYF | TRBJ1-3 | . | few | TRBV19
TGTGCCAGCAGCTTTGGGAGGGTTCTCGGGGAATCTAATACTGAAGCTTTCTTT | CASSFGRVLGESNTEAFF | TRBJ1-1 | . | . | TRBV7-9
TGTGCCAGCAGCCAAGATCCTGGCAGGCTTAACTATGGCTACACCTTC | CASSQDPGRLNYGYTF | TRBJ1-2 | . | . | TRBV4-2
TGTGCCAGCAGTTTCCCCGGCAGGGGCTGGTCTGAAGCTTTCTTT | CASSFPGRGWSEAFF | TRBJ1-1 | . | . | TRBV28
TGTGCCAGCAGCTTAGGAGCGGGAGAGGGCACAGATACGCAGTATTTT | CASSLGAGEGTDTQYF | TRBJ2-3 | TRBD2 | . | TRBV7-9
TGTGCCAGCAGTAATACAGTGGGGGCGAGTCAGCCCCAGCATTTT | CASSNTVGASQPQHF | TRBJ1-5 | . | . | TRBV28
TGTGCCAGCAGTCCCCGGGCCTACAATGAGCAGTTCTTC | CASSPRAYNEQFF | TRBJ2-1 | . | . | TRBV6-5
TGTGCCAGCAGCTCAAAAGCGGGTGGAGGGGAGACCCAGTACTTC | CASSSKAGGGETQYF | TRBJ2-5 | . | . | TRBV11-3
TGTGCCAGCAGCCTGGGACTAGCGGCCACAGATACGCAGTATTTT | CASSLGLAATDTQYF | TRBJ2-3 | TRBD2 | . | TRBV9
TGTGCCAGCAGTTACACAAAGTTCGGCACAGATACGCAGTATTTT | CASSYTKFGTDTQYF | TRBJ2-3 | . | . | TRBV6-5
TGTGCTAGTGGTTTGGAACTAGCGGGGGTCCACGGGCAGTTCTTC | CASGLELAGVHGQFF | TRBJ2-1 | TRBD2 | . | TRBV12-5
TGTGCCAGCAGTCCGATAGGAGGGTCCACAAATCAGCCCCAGCATTTT | CASSPIGGSTNQPQHF | TRBJ1-5 | . | . | TRBV27
TGTGCCAGCAGCTTAGGGCAGAATAACTATGGCTACACCTTC | CASSLGQNNYGYTF | TRBJ1-2 | . | . | TRBV7-9
TGTGCCAGTAGTACACCGGGACTCCAAGAGACCCAGTACTTC | CASSTPGLQETQYF | TRBJ2-5 | . | . | TRBV19
TGTGCCAGCAGTGGGGGACAGCTTCCCGAGCAGTACTTC | CASSGGQLPEQYF | TRBJ2-7 | TRBD1 | . | TRBV2
TGCAGCGTTTTAGAGTCCTCTGGAAACACCATATATTTT | CSVLESSGNTIYF | TRBJ1-3 | . | . | TRBV29-1
TGTGCCAGCAGTTACTCACGGGATGAGCAGTTCTTC | CASSYSRDEQFF | TRBJ2-1 | . | once | TRBV6-5
TGCGCCAGCAGCTTGCCCCTAGCGGGAGCTAGCACAGATACGCAGTATTTT | CASSLPLAGASTDTQYF | TRBJ2-3 | TRBD2 | . | TRBV5-1
TGTGCCTGGACAACTGGACTAGCGAGTTTGGAGACCCAGTACTTC | CAWTTGLASLETQYF | TRBJ2-5 | TRBD2 | . | TRBV30
TGTGCCGGAGGTAATTTCAACGAGCAGTACTTC | CAGGNFNEQYF | TRBJ2-7 | . | . | TRBV5-4
TGCGCCAGCAGTGCCCAGGGGGCCTATGGCTACACCTTC | CASSAQGAYGYTF | TRBJ1-2 | TRBD1 | . | TRBV10-1
TGTGCCTGGAGTGTTGGAGGGGGAGGGGAGACCCAGTACTTC | CAWSVGGGGETQYF | TRBJ2-5 | . | . | TRBV30
TGTGCCAGCAGCCCTAGAGGACAGGGGGCCAGTTGGGGGGGCTACACCTTC | CASSPRGQGASWGGYTF | TRBJ1-2 | TRBD1 | . | TRBV7-8
TGTGCCAGCAGTTTACGGGCCGGGGAGCTGTTTTTT | CASSLRAGELFF | TRBJ2-2 | . | once | TRBV27
TGTGCCAGCTCTCTCCGGACAGGTCCTGAAGCTTTCTTT | CASSLRTGPEAFF | TRBJ1-1 | TRBD1 | . | TRBV18
TGTGCCAGCAGTGAAGCGGTCGCCGGACAGGGACCACCCCTCCACTTT | CASSEAVAGQGPPLHF | TRBJ1-6 | TRBD1 | . | TRBV6-1
TGCAGTGCGACGACAAATGAGCAGTTCTTC | CSATTNEQFF | TRBJ2-1 | . | . | TRBV20-1
TGTGCCAGCAGTTACGGGACTAACTCGTACGAGCAGTACTTC | CASSYGTNSYEQYF | TRBJ2-7 | TRBD2 | . | TRBV6-5
TGTGCCAGCAGGTATCTTGGACAGACAGACACAGATACGCAGTATTTT | CASRYLGQTDTDTQYF | TRBJ2-3 | . | . | TRBV7-8
TGTGCCAGCAGCTTAGACGGCACTGAAGCTTTCTTT | CASSLDGTEAFF | TRBJ1-1 | . | . | TRBV7-9
TGTGCCAGCAGCCCGGGACTAGAGTACAATGAGCAGTTCTTC | CASSPGLEYNEQFF | TRBJ2-1 | TRBD2 | . | TRBV14
TGTGCCAGCAGTCCGGGACAGGGGGTCAATGAGCAGTTCTTC | CASSPGQGVNEQFF | TRBJ2-1 | TRBD1 | . | TRBV6-4
TGCGCCAGCAGCTCACATCCCGGGACTAGAATCTACGAGCAGTACTTC | CASSSHPGTRIYEQYF | TRBJ2-7 | TRBD2 | . | TRBV5-1
TGTGCCAGCAGTCGGCGGGGGGTGGAAGATACGCAGTATTTT | CASSRRGVEDTQYF | TRBJ2-3 | TRBD2 | . | TRBV9
TGCGCCAGCAGCAGCTCCGGGACAGGGGGGGCAAACACCGGGGAGCTGTTTTTT | CASSSSGTGGANTGELFF | TRBJ2-2 | TRBD1 | . | TRBV5-1
TGCGCCAGCAGCCAAGTAGCGGCGAACACCGGGGAGCTGTTTTTT | CASSQVAANTGELFF | TRBJ2-2 | . | once | TRBV4-1
TGTGCCAGCAGACACCCGGGACAGGCCGGTTTCGCCTACGAGCAGTACTTC | CASRHPGQAGFAYEQYF | TRBJ2-7 | TRBD1 | . | TRBV28
TGTGCCAGCAGCTTATCTTGGGGGGGACTCACAAGCTCCTACAATGAGCAGTTCTTC | CASSLSWGGLTSSYNEQFF | TRBJ2-1 | TRBD2 | . | TRBV7-2
TGTGCCAGCAAAGGGAGGAGCGGGAGGGCGAACACCGGGGAGCTGTTTTTT | CASKGRSGRANTGELFF | TRBJ2-2 | TRBD2 | . | TRBV28
TGTGCCAGCAGTTTTAGATGGTCCGGAGCTGGAAACACCATATATTTT | CASSFRWSGAGNTIYF | TRBJ1-3 | . | . | TRBV28